These T cell receptor beta chains were read from a single sample in a study of shared clonotypes between healthy human individuals. Repertoires were generated with immunoSEQ multiplex PCR, while TCRdb's copy carries only in-frame clones and drops some. The sample consists of hundreds of thousands of clones, approximately 95% of them appearing once. Specimen: naive CD8+ T cells sorted from blood. These receptors all stem from a woman aged 30 to 39 in good health. Each CDR3 is given with its conserved first and last residue. The D gene is left open where the match is weak. Size values are once, few and many counts, or a class for expanded clones, and some rows have none.

. TRBJ2-3 18 TRBV5-1 TRBD2 CASSTGEGLAIFADTQYF TGCGCCAGCTCCACCGGGGAGGGACTAGCGATATTCGCAGATACGCAGTATTTT
. TRBJ1-1 13 TRBV6-1 TRBD1 CASRGDRGAEAFF TGTGCCAGCAGGGGGGACAGGGGTGCTGAAGCTTTCTTT
. TRBJ1-2 16 TRBV27 . CASSLSPGTPNYGYTF TGTGCCAGCAGTCTTAGTCCCGGGACGCCGAACTATGGCTACACCTTC
. TRBJ2-7 15 TRBV19 . CASSSRSAGPYEQYF TGTGCCAGTAGTAGCCGAAGCGCAGGGCCCTACGAGCAGTACTTC
. TRBJ1-4 15 TRBV7-9 . CASIETGSMGEKLFF TGTGCCAGCATCGAGACGGGATCAATGGGTGAAAAACTGTTTTTT
. TRBJ2-7 16 TRBV5-1 TRBD1 CASKTVAGGEDYEQYF TGCGCCAGCAAGACGGTGGCAGGGGGTGAGGACTACGAGCAGTACTTC
. TRBJ2-7 13 TRBV28 . CASGKTGIYEQYF TGTGCCAGCGGAAAGACGGGGATCTACGAGCAGTACTTC
. TRBJ2-7 14 TRBV27 . CASRGTHGAYEQYF TGTGCCAGCAGGGGGACACACGGAGCTTACGAGCAGTACTTC
. TRBJ1-2 15 TRBV9 TRBD1 CASSASLGQIYGYTF TGTGCCAGCAGCGCAAGCTTGGGACAGATCTATGGCTACACCTTC
once TRBJ2-7 13 TRBV18 . CASSDSLSYEQYF TGTGCCAGCTCCGACAGCCTGTCCTACGAGCAGTACTTC
. TRBJ1-5 16 TRBV7-2 . CASSLAGQEQNQPQHF TGTGCCAGCAGCTTAGCGGGCCAGGAACAAAATCAGCCCCAGCATTTT
. TRBJ2-4 14 TRBV7-9 TRBD1 CASSQDRGGNIQYF TGTGCCAGCAGCCAAGACAGGGGCGGAAACATTCAGTACTTC
. TRBJ2-7 14 TRBV30 . CAWRRRTAPDEQYF TGTGCCTGGAGGCGGCGGACGGCCCCTGACGAGCAGTACTTC
. TRBJ2-3 11 TRBV5-6 . CASGRSDTQYF TGTGCCAGCGGGCGGTCAGATACGCAGTATTTT
. TRBJ2-1 13 TRBV14 . CASSQGTYNEQFF TGTGCCAGCAGCCAAGGGACCTACAATGAGCAGTTCTTC
. TRBJ2-7 14 TRBV15 . CATSGLDSSYEQYF TGTGCCACCAGCGGCCTCGACAGCTCCTACGAGCAGTACTTC
once TRBJ1-2 17 TRBV28 . CASSFHPKLRVYYGYTF TGTGCCAGCAGTTTTCATCCGAAGCTCAGGGTTTACTATGGCTACACCTTC
. TRBJ2-1 14 TRBV15 . CATSEGGGYNEQFF TGTGCCACCAGCGAGGGGGGCGGTTACAATGAGCAGTTCTTC
. TRBJ1-1 14 TRBV7-9 . CASSLFGRTTEAFF TGTGCCAGCAGCTTATTTGGGCGGACCACTGAAGCTTTCTTT
. TRBJ1-5 13 TRBV7-2 . CASSQGELQPQHF TGTGCCAGCAGCCAAGGGGAACTCCAGCCCCAGCATTTT
. TRBJ2-2 15 TRBV27 . CASSLYNQGSGELFF TGTGCCAGCAGTTTATATAATCAGGGATCGGGGGAGCTGTTTTTT
. TRBJ2-7 15 TRBV7-9 TRBD1 CASSLEDRGPYEQYF TGTGCCAGCAGCTTAGAGGACAGGGGGCCCTACGAGCAGTACTTC
. TRBJ2-5 15 TRBV5-8 TRBD1 CASSVGTEYQETQYF TGTGCCAGCAGCGTCGGGACAGAGTACCAAGAGACCCAGTACTTC
. TRBJ1-5 14 TRBV27 TRBD1 CASKGQGGDQPQHF TGTGCCAGCAAAGGACAGGGGGGGGATCAGCCCCAGCATTTT
. TRBJ2-3 17 TRBV28 TRBD1 CASSFRDRDLFPDTQYF TGTGCCAGCAGTTTCCGGGACAGGGACCTTTTCCCAGATACGCAGTATTTT
. TRBJ1-6 17 TRBV21-1 . CASSKGGRDREHSPLHF TGTGCCAGCAGCAAAGGTGGTAGGGACAGGGAGCATTCACCCCTCCACTTT
. TRBJ2-7 10 TRBV27 . CTRWTREQYF TGTACCCGTTGGACCCGCGAGCAGTACTTC
. TRBJ1-4 15 TRBV9 . CASSAFTGWDEKLFF TGTGCCAGCAGCGCCTTTACCGGGTGGGATGAAAAACTGTTTTTT
few TRBJ2-7 12 TRBV13 . CASSLGSDEQYF TGTGCCAGCAGCTTAGGTAGCGACGAGCAGTACTTC
. TRBJ2-7 14 TRBV6-1 . CASSDRPRLGEQYF TGTGCCAGCAGTGACAGGCCGCGTCTGGGCGAGCAGTACTTC
. TRBJ2-3 15 TRBV5-1 TRBD1 CASSDWDSFTDTQYF TGCGCCAGCAGCGATTGGGACAGCTTCACAGATACGCAGTATTTT
. TRBJ2-1 14 TRBV6-5 . CASSLLGAYNEQFF TGTGCCAGCAGTCTTCTAGGGGCCTACAATGAGCAGTTCTTC
. TRBJ1-1 14 TRBV5-5 . CASRPPIMNTEAFF TGTGCCAGCAGGCCACCGATCATGAACACTGAAGCTTTCTTT
. TRBJ2-7 15 TRBV27 TRBD2 CASSLQLAGVLEQYF TGTGCCAGCAGTTTGCAACTAGCGGGAGTTCTCGAGCAGTACTTC
. TRBJ1-1 16 TRBV4-1 . CASSQGVSGGGTEAFF TGCGCCAGCAGCCAGGGAGTATCGGGAGGGGGGACTGAAGCTTTCTTT
. TRBJ2-1 16 TRBV9 . CASSVPHGSSYNEQFF TGTGCCAGCAGCGTCCCCCACGGGAGCTCCTACAATGAGCAGTTCTTC
. TRBJ2-7 15 TRBV5-1 TRBD2 CASSLASGVSYEQYF TGCGCCAGCAGCTTGGCTAGCGGGGTTTCCTACGAGCAGTACTTC
. TRBJ2-1 14 TRBV14 . CASSQERRGNEQFF TGTGCCAGCAGCCAAGAACGCAGGGGCAATGAGCAGTTCTTC
. TRBJ2-1 16 TRBV4-1 TRBD2 CASSQGRAGGYNEQFF TGCGCCAGCAGCCAAGGTAGGGCGGGGGGATACAATGAGCAGTTCTTC
. TRBJ2-3 14 TRBV5-8 . CASSKQGRTDTQYF TGTGCCAGCAGCAAACAGGGGAGGACAGATACGCAGTATTTT
. TRBJ2-2 14 TRBV27 . CASSILGGTGELFF TGTGCCAGCAGTATCCTAGGGGGCACCGGGGAGCTGTTTTTT
. TRBJ1-2 13 TRBV11-1 . CASSLGPHYGYTF TGTGCCAGCAGCTTGGGACCCCACTATGGCTACACCTTC
. TRBJ1-1 12 TRBV29-1 TRBD1 CSGGQGAAEAFF TGCAGCGGAGGACAGGGGGCAGCTGAAGCTTTCTTT
. TRBJ2-1 15 TRBV5-6 . CATTVRGHIFNEQFF TGTGCCACCACCGTACGGGGGCATATTTTCAATGAGCAGTTCTTC
. TRBJ2-2 14 TRBV28 . CASSFRQVTGELFF TGTGCCAGCAGTTTTCGGCAGGTCACCGGGGAGCTGTTTTTT
. TRBJ1-6 16 TRBV5-4 . CASSQGEEDINSPLHF TGTGCCAGCAGCCAGGGTGAAGAGGACATTAATTCACCCCTCCACTTT